This T cell receptor (beta chain) was retrieved from a study of blood T cells in healthy people across ages. Study-wide points: A roughly linear age-dependent decrease characterized TCR beta diversity per million T cells. A greater number of naive CD4+ cells and higher diversity distinguished long-lived donors from aged donors.

About this clonotype itself: As yet, its antigen is unknown. The junction shows a germline mismatch at one end, possibly a read error.

Germline V CDR1 and CDR2: MNHNS, SASEGT. This CDR3 is 16 amino acids long. The people who gave samples were healthy Caucasians from Russia, aged roughly 6 to 90. Primed by a sample-barcoded 5' primer and a J-beta primer mix, a second PCR proceeded for roughly 7 to 11 cycles. Each CDR3 protein gets one entry after TCRdb re-called the 5' RACE reads with MiXCR. Of about 1.6 million distinct CDR3 sequences listed, roughly 32% are singletons. The specimen was blood. The chain couples TRBV6-1 to TRBJ1-3, with 8 bases lining up with TRBD1. This receptor was taken from a woman aged 25-40 years in good health. DNA of the CDR3: TGTGCCAGTAGTGAAACCGGACAGGGAATCGGAAACACCATATATTTT. The encoded protein is CASSETGQGIGNTIYF.